This TCR beta chain was observed in a study of CD8 T cells in ankylosing spondylitis. This clonotype was found many times. The antigen is undetermined. Whole-study results and caveats: As reported, disease-linked clones showed significant enrichment in matched ankylosing spondylitis synovial fluid. CD8+ disease-linked clones were present at relatively low frequencies in blood.

CDR1 is MNHNS, CDR2 SASEGT, per germline. The CDR3 contains 15 residues. V dropped 5 bases and J dropped 6 bases, with 17 bases sitting between them. For TCR beta, libraries came from quantitative 5'-RACE with molecular barcodes. TCRdb used MiXCR to reprocess the 5' RACE reads, holding one entry per CDR3 protein. The sample yields 150,000 to 200,000 distinct CDR3 sequences, around a sixth seen once. The rearrangement links TRBV6-1 to TRBJ2-1; D unclear. Material for sequencing was blood, either unsorted or a sorted T cell fraction (not recorded which). The receptor was isolated from a male donor aged 5-30 years with ankylosing spondylitis or in good health (not recorded which). CDR3 sequence reads: CASSPPERSGNEQFF. CDR3 sequence (DNA): TGTGCCAGCAGTCCCCCCGAGAGATCGGGCAATGAGCAGTTCTTC.